The clone carrying this TCR beta chain showed up just a few times. What it binds is not known. This entry is derived from a study of T cells in Graves' hyperthyroidism and ophthalmopathy. Study overall: Peripheral blood was acquired at first diagnosis, ahead of any therapy whatsoever.

The V and J ends lost 6 bases and 6 bases, in that order; junction bases with no gene match: 8. In germline, CDR1 is ENHRY, CDR2 SYGVKD. The CDR3 length is 14 residues. Regarding the study as a whole: Most thyroid-expanded clonotypes above 0.001 were also found in blood. The model anticipated ophthalmopathy a median approximately 6.5 months pre-onset.

Used for diagnoses were clinical symptoms, serum thyroxine and TRAb, thyroid ultrasound and orbital computed tomography. There were TCR beta CDR3 regions amplified from RNA transcripts. Using the HTBI primer set, a first-round RT-PCR was run on the TCR CDR3. TCRdb itself ran the multiplex PCR reads through MiXCR, one entry per CDR3 protein. The sample includes around 300,000 distinct CDR3 sequences, 22% of them seen just once. This sequence joins TRBV10-3 and TRBJ1-1; 9 nucleotides align to TRBD1. The sample comprised blood. The TCR comes from a man aged 30-40 years with Graves' ophthalmopathy. The CDR3 DNA sequence: TGTGCCATCAGCCAGGGACAGGGAAAGGCTGAAGCTTTCTTT. Amino acid sequence: CAISQGQGKAEAFF.